This T cell receptor beta chain was found in a study of T cell clones after liver transplantation. Study at large: TCRbeta sequencing after a pre-transplant mixed lymphocyte reaction identified graft-donor-reactive clones, later tracked in post-transplant blood. Findings of the study overall: A significant post-transplant drop in circulating graft-donor-reactive CD4 TCRbeta sequences occurred in most of the 8 subjects. Donor-reactive sequences fell more than third party-reactive ones, suggesting partial deletion.

Here immunoSEQ multiplex PCR was the method, and the copy in TCRdb shows in-frame clones only, minus some. This table holds more than 95,000 clones, about nine tenths found once. CDR3 length equals 15 residues. V was pared by 5 bases and J by 8 bases, with 19 bases between. Germline CDR1 and CDR2: SGHNT and YENEEA. A note on this clone: Its antigen is still unknown.

The J gene is TRBJ2-1, the V gene TRBV11-3; perhaps TRBD2 as D (6 bases). The sequence was collected from a human patient who received a liver transplant. T cells may partly derive from the graft donor. Sequencing was performed on CD4+ T cells from blood, taken 12 months after liver transplant. CDR3 sequence: CASSPRRASLDEQFF. Written as DNA, the CDR3 is TGTGCCAGCAGCCCCAGGAGGGCTAGTTTGGATGAGCAGTTCTTC.